These 22 T cell receptor beta chains share one sample of origin, sequenced in a study of blood T cell repertoires in COVID-19 (TCRdb year 2020). Library construction relied on the immunoSEQ multiplex PCR assay. Sourced from immuneACCESS, this table was stored by TCRdb with only in-frame sequences that have V and J called. A share of the clones is absent; for the studies checked, an unresolved V gene accounts for under half, and the remainder has no known explanation. Counted in this sample were approximately 200,000 clones; almost 90% of them appeared once. Less than 3.5% of the sample is taken by the ten largest. Sequenced sample: peripheral blood. These receptors originate from a woman in her sixties with acute or convalescent COVID-19.

The J gene is TRBJ2-7, the V gene TRBV15; 9 bases agree with TRBD2. The CDR3 loop spans 13 amino acids. The germline V gene encodes CDR1 LNHNV and CDR2 YYDKDF (reference sequence). Trimming removed 3 bases from V and 6 bases from J; junction bases left unmatched: 3. The CDR3 here is CATSRRREGEQYF. The CDR3 DNA sequence: TGTGCCACCAGCAGGAGGCGGGAGGGCGAGCAGTACTTC.

The CDR3 DNA reads TGTGCCAGCTCACCAGTTGGAGAGGTCTACTCTGGAAACACCATATATTTT. Encoded protein: CASSPVGEVYSGNTIYF. The chain combines TRBV18 with TRBJ1-3; no definite D call. The CDR3 has 17 residues. Germline CDR1 is KGHSH and CDR2 is LQKENI. Trimming took off 2 bases at V and 0 bases at J, with 14 bases between the two ends. The whole variable domain, filled in from reference TRBV18 and TRBJ1-3, reads NAGVMQNPRHLVRRRGQEARLRCSPMKGHSHVYWYRQLPEEGLKFMVYLQKENIIDESGMPKERFSAEFPKEGPSILRIQQVVRGDSAAYFCASSPVGEVYSGNTIYFGEGSWLTVV.

The sample holds one count of this clone. The chain links TRBV18 to TRBJ2-1, with D maybe TRBD2 (6 bases). V was shortened by 4 bases and J by 6 bases, with 16 bases between the two germline ends. Germline-derived CDR1 and CDR2 are KGHSH and LQKENI. The CDR3 length is 15 residues. The CDR3 region has the DNA TGTGCCAGCTCACTTCCTAGCGCCGGGGGCAATGAGCAGTTCTTC. Its protein is CASSLPSAGGNEQFF.

The V gene is TRBV11-3, the J gene TRBJ1-3; D gene ambiguous. The CDR3 is 14 amino acids. Germline V CDR1 and CDR2: SGHNT, YENEEA. The V end lost 11 bases, the J end lost 0 bases, and 14 bases lay between the germline ends. CDR3 sequence reads: CACTKRDSGNTIYF. DNA of the CDR3: TGTGCCTGCACGAAAAGAGACTCTGGAAACACCATATATTTT.

DNA of the CDR3: TGTGCCAGCACCAGACTAGCGGGGGGCGCAGATACGCAGTATTTT. It specifies CASTRLAGGADTQYF. The chain joins TRBV9 to TRBJ2-3, with 13 bases matching TRBD2. The CDR3 is made up of 15 amino acids. Germline CDR1 reads SGDLS; CDR2 reads YYNGEE. With 6 bases clipped from V and 4 bases from J, the junction kept 5 bases outside the gene matches.

The chain employs TRBV3-1 (or the pseudogene TRBV3-2) and TRBJ2-7; 7 bases match TRBD1. Looked up from germline, CDR1 is LGHDT and CDR2 is YNNKEL (reference sequence). Unmatched junction bases numbered 2, after V lost 3 bases and J lost 0 bases. The CDR3 runs 14 residues. The CDR3 sequence is CASSQTGSSYEQYF. The CDR3, as DNA: TGTGCCAGCAGCCAGACAGGGAGCTCCTACGAGCAGTACTTC.

J is TRBJ1-2 and V is TRBV2; D is ambiguous. V shed 0 bases and J shed 6 bases, with 11 bases lying between them. The CDR3 contains 14 residues. In germline, CDR1 is SNHLY, CDR2 FYNNEI. The CDR3 coding sequence is TGTGCCAGCAGTGAAGCGGGCTCTCGAAATGGCTACACCTTC. Amino acid sequence: CASSEAGSRNGYTF. The whole variable domain, remainder taken from reference TRBV2 and TRBJ1-2, is EPEVTQTPSHQVTQMGQEVILRCVPISNHLYFYWYRQILGQKVEFLVSFYNNEISEKSEIFDDQFSVERPDGSNFTLKIRSTKLEDSAMYFCASSEAGSRNGYTFGSGTRLTVV.

Here the CDR3 DNA reads TGTGCCAGCAGCCAAACTGGACAGGGGGGCCGAAGGACCGGGGAGCTGTTTTTT. Its protein product is CASSQTGQGGRRTGELFF. The chain recombines TRBV13 with TRBJ2-2; 10 bases fit TRBD1. The CDR3 covers 18 residues. The J segment lost 5 bases and the V segment lost 5 bases, leaving 14 bases of the junction unmatched. Germline-derived CDR1 and CDR2 are PRHDT and FYEKMQ (reference sequence).

The chain is built from TRBV7-2 and TRBJ1-1; 7 bases map to TRBD1. V was pared by 5 bases and J by 3 bases, with 6 bases of the junction left unmatched. The CDR3 is 14 residues long. Per germline, CDR1 SGHTA and CDR2 FQGNSA. The CDR3 DNA reads TGTGCCAGCAGCGTAAACAGGGGTTACACTGAAGCTTTCTTT. Translated: CASSVNRGYTEAFF.

The chain employs TRBV19 and TRBJ2-2; TRBD1 might be the D (6 bases). This CDR3 has 16 amino acids. Germline V gene sequence: CDR1 LNHDA, CDR2 SQIVND (reference sequence). Trimming removed 0 bases at V and 5 bases at J, with 13 bases between. The CDR3 DNA is TGTGCCAGTAGTATAGATAGGGGAACAGGGACCGGGGAGCTGTTTTTT. This gives the protein CASSIDRGTGTGELFF.

CDR3 DNA sequence: TGTGCCAGCAGTGATGACAGATCATACGAGCAGTACTTC. Translated: CASSDDRSYEQYF. This chain connects TRBV6-1 to TRBJ2-7, with D perhaps TRBD1 (5 bases). Germline-derived CDR1 and CDR2 are MNHNS and SASEGT. This CDR3 is 13 amino acids long. Trimming cost V 3 bases and J 4 bases, with 10 bases left between them.

This clone came up once. The chain is built from TRBV19 and TRBJ2-1, with D perhaps TRBD1 (6 bases). V dropped 9 bases and J dropped 0 bases, with 12 bases sitting between them. The CDR3 is 14 amino acids. CDR1 LNHDA and CDR2 SQIVND come from the germline V gene (reference sequence). The CDR3 region has the DNA TGTGCCAGCCAACAAGGGGGCTCCTACAATGAGCAGTTCTTC. As protein: CASQQGGSYNEQFF.

The V call is TRBV9, the J call TRBJ2-1, with TRBD1 as a possible D gene (5 bases). Germline lookup yields CDR1 SGDLS and CDR2 YYNGEE. The CDR3 contains 18 residues. V lost 4 bases and J lost 3, with 23 bases in between. In DNA form, the CDR3 reads TGTGCCAGCAGCTCTACGCCCGTGACAGAAGAAATCTACAATGAGCAGTTCTTC. Protein sequence: CASSSTPVTEEIYNEQFF.

The chain's CDR3 is CAWRPGGGNQPQHF. CDR3 DNA sequence: TGTGCCTGGAGGCCCGGGGGAGGCAATCAGCCCCAGCATTTT. The rearrangement uses TRBV30 and TRBJ1-5; a weak D match, TRBD1 (5 bases). This CDR3 has 14 residues. Germline V lookup: CDR1 GTSNPN, CDR2 SVGIG (reference sequence). Trimming cost V 3 bases and J 2 bases, with 11 bases left between them. Looking up the rest from reference TRBV30 and TRBJ1-5 gives the full variable domain: SQTIHQWPATLVQPVGSPLSLECTVEGTSNPNLYWYRQAAGRGLQLLFYSVGIGQISSEVPQNLSASRPQDRQFILSSKKLLLSDSGFYLCAWRPGGGNQPQHFGDGTRLSIL.

CDR3 sequence: CASSPTGYGYTF. In nucleotides, the CDR3 is TGTGCCAGCAGTCCCACAGGGTACGGCTACACCTTC. This rearrangement joins TRBV12-3 or TRBV12-4 to TRBJ1-2; the D gene is possibly TRBD1 (6 bases). The V end was cut by 5 bases, the J end by 8 bases, with 12 bases between. The CDR3 is 12 residues long.

The chain has TRBV19 and TRBJ2-7; tentative D call: TRBD1 (6 bases). The V gene's germline CDR1 is LNHDA and CDR2 SQIVND (reference sequence). CDR3 length equals 15 residues. Trimming pared 10 bases from V and 3 bases from J, leaving 22 bases between. Here the CDR3 DNA reads TGTGCCATCGGATCAGGGGTTAAGACGCACTACGAGCAGTACTTC. This gives the protein CAIGSGVKTHYEQYF.

The chain is built from TRBV20-1 and TRBJ1-2; 7 nucleotides agree with TRBD1. CDR1 and CDR2 from the germline V gene are DFQATT and SNEGSKA (reference sequence). This CDR3 spans 11 amino acids. CDR3 region: CSAKTGKGYTF. The CDR3 coding sequence is TGCAGCGCGAAGACAGGGAAAGGCTACACCTTC.

The V gene is TRBV5-1, the J gene TRBJ2-1, with D possibly matching TRBD1 (5 bases). The V gene's germline CDR1 is SGHRS and CDR2 YFSETQ. V dropped 2 bases and J dropped 0 bases, with 9 bases sitting between them. This CDR3 has 15 amino acids. The CDR3 protein is CASSLQASSYNEQFF. CDR3 bases: TGCGCCAGCAGCTTACAGGCGAGCTCCTACAATGAGCAGTTCTTC.

The J gene is TRBJ2-7, the V gene TRBV28, with D tentatively TRBD1 (6 bases). Trimming shortened V by 5 bases and J by 0 bases, and 17 bases separated the two germline ends. The CDR3 has 16 amino acids. CDR1 and CDR2 from the germline V gene are MDHEN and SYDVKM. For the CDR3, the DNA is TGTGCCAGCAGTGCTCTACCAAGACAGGACTCCTACGAGCAGTACTTC. It yields the protein CASSALPRQDSYEQYF.

The rearrangement uses TRBV6-6 and TRBJ2-2, with 9 bases fitting TRBD2. CDR1 is MNHNY and CDR2 is SVGAGI in the germline V gene (reference sequence). The CDR3 extends over 15 amino acids. The J segment lost 6 bases and the V segment lost 2 bases, leaving 4 bases of the junction unmatched. The CDR3 DNA reads TGTGCCAGCAGTTACGGCGGGGGGGCACCCGGGGAGCTGTTTTTT. This gives the protein CASSYGGGAPGELFF.

The chain has TRBV5-1 and TRBJ2-3; 8 positions agree with TRBD1. The trim removed 0 bases at V and 7 bases at J, leaving 7 bases unmatched. The CDR3 consists of 15 residues. CDR1 is SGHRS and CDR2 is YFSETQ in the germline V gene. The CDR3 is CASSLADGQGNTQYF. The CDR3 nucleotides are TGCGCCAGCAGCTTGGCCGACGGACAGGGAAATACGCAGTATTTT.

The chain uses TRBV3-1 (or the pseudogene TRBV3-2) and TRBJ1-1, with a possible D match to TRBD1 (5 bases). This CDR3 contains 13 residues. Germline V gene lookup returns CDR1 LGHDT and CDR2 YNNKEL (reference sequence). Trimming stripped 4 bases from V and 5 bases from J, with 11 bases between. The CDR3 sequence: CASSRSQGTEAFF. CDR3 nucleotides: TGTGCCAGCAGCCGATCCCAGGGAACTGAAGCTTTCTTT.